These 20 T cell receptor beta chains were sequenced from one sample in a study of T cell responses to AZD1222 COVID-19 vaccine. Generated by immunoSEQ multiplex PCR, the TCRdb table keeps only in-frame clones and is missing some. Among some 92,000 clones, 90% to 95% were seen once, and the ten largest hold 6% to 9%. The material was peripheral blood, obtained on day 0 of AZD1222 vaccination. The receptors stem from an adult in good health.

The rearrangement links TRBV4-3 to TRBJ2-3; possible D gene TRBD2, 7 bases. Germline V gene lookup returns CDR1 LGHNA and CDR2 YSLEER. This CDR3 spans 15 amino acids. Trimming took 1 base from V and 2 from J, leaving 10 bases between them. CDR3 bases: TGCGCCAGCAGCCAAGGCGGGGGCCCCACAGATACGCAGTATTTT. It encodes CASSQGGGPTDTQYF.

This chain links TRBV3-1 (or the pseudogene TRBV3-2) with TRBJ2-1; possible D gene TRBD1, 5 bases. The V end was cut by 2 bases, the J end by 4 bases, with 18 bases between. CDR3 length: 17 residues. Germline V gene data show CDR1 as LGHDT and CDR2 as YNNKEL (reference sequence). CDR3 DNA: TGTGCCAGCAGCCAAACGACGTGGCTAGGGGAATACAATGAGCAGTTCTTC. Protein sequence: CASSQTTWLGEYNEQFF.

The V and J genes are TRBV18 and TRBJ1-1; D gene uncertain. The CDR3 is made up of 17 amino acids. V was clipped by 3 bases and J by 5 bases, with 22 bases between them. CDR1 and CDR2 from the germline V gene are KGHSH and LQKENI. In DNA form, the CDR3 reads TGTGCCAGCTCACCGCCGTCAGGCTACCAAGGGAAAACTGAAGCTTTCTTT. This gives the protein CASSPPSGYQGKTEAFF.

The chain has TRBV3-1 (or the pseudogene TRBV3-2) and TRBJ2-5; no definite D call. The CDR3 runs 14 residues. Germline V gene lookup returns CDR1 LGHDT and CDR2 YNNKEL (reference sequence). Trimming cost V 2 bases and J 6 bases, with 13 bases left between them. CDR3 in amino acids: CASSQHEFQKTQYF. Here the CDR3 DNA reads TGTGCCAGCAGCCAACATGAGTTTCAAAAGACCCAGTACTTC.

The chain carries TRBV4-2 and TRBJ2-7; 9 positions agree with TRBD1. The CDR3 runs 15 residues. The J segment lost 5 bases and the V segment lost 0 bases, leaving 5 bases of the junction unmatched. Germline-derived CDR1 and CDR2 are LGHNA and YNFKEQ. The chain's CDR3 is CASSQEGTGTDEQYF. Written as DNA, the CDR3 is TGTGCCAGCAGCCAAGAAGGGACAGGGACCGACGAGCAGTACTTC.

CDR3 sequence (DNA): TGTGCCAGCAGCCGACGAACTCAGAACTATGGCTACACCTTC. Translated, it gives CASSRRTQNYGYTF. V usage is TRBV5-8 and J usage is TRBJ1-2; D remains unclear. The CDR3 consists of 14 residues. Trimming stripped 4 bases from V and 2 bases from J, with 12 bases between. Germline V gives CDR1 SGHTS, CDR2 YDEGEE.

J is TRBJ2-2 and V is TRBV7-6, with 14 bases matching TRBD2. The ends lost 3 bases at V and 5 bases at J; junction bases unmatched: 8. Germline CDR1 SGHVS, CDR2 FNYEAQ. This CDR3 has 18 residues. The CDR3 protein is CASSLNLGTSGGTGELFF. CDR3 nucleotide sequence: TGTGCCAGCAGCTTGAACTTGGGGACTAGCGGGGGAACCGGGGAGCTGTTTTTT. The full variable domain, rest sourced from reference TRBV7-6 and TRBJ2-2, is GAGVSQSPRYKVTKRGQDVALRCDPISGHVSLYWYRQALGQGPEFLTYFNYEAQQDKSGLPNDRFSAERPEGSISTLTIQRTEQRDSAMYRCASSLNLGTSGGTGELFFGEGSRLTVL.

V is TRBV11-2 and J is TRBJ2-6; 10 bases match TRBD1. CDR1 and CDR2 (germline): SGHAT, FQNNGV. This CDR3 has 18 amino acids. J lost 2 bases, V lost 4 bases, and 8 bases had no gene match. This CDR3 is CASSSLTGGPTGANVLTF. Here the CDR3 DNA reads TGTGCCAGCAGCTCCCTGACAGGGGGCCCCACTGGGGCCAACGTCCTGACTTTC.

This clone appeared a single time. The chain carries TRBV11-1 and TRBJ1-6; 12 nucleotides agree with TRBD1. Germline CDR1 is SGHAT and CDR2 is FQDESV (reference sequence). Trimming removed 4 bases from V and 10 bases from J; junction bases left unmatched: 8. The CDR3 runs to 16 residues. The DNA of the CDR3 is TGTGCCAGCAGCTCCGGGACAGGGGGCGCGAGGTCACCCCTCCACTTT. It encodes CASSSGTGGARSPLHF.

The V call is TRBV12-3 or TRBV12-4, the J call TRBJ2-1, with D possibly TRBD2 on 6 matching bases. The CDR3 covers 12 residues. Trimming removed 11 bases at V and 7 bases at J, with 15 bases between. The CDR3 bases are TGTGCCGGGGGGTTTGAGGGGAATGAGCAGTTCTTC. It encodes CAGGFEGNEQFF.

CDR3 amino acids: CASSSSGLAGGLGYNNEQFF. DNA for the CDR3: TGTGCCAGCAGCTCTTCCGGACTAGCGGGGGGATTAGGTTATAACAATGAGCAGTTCTTC. The rearrangement joins TRBV11-3 to TRBJ2-1; 14 nucleotides align to TRBD2. This CDR3 contains 20 residues. The J segment lost 5 bases and the V segment lost 4 bases, leaving 16 bases of the junction unmatched. Looked up from germline, CDR1 is SGHNT and CDR2 is YENEEA.

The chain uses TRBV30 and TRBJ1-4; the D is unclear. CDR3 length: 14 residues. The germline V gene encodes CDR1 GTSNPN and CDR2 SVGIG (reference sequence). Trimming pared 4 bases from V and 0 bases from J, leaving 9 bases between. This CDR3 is CAWNPRATNEKLFF. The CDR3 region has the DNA TGTGCCTGGAACCCTAGGGCAACTAATGAAAAACTGTTTTTT.

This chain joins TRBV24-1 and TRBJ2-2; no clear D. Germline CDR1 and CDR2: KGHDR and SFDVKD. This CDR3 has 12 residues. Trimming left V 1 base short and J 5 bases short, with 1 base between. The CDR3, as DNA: TGTGCCACCAGTGATTTTACCGGGGAGCTGTTTTTT. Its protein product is CATSDFTGELFF.

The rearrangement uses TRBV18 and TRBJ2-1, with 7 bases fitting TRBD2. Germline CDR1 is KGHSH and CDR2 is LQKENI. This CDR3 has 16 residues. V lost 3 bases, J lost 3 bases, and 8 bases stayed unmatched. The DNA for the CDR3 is TGTGCCAGCTCACCGCAAGTAGCGGGTCTCTACAATGAGCAGTTCTTC. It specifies CASSPQVAGLYNEQFF.

The CDR3 is CAWSQGASGPQHF. The CDR3 region has the DNA TGTGCCTGGAGTCAAGGGGCCTCGGGACCCCAGCATTTT. The rearrangement links TRBV30 to TRBJ1-5, with a weak D call TRBD1 (5 bases). Germline V gene data show CDR1 as GTSNPN and CDR2 as SVGIG (reference sequence). CDR3 length: 13 residues. The ends were cut back, 2 bases at V and 10 bases at J, with 15 bases in the middle.

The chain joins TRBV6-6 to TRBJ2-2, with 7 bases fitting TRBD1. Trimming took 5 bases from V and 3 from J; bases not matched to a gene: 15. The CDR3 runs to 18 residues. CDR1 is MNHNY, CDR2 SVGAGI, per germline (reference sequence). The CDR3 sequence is CASSPPGTAFGDTGELFF. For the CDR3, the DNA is TGTGCCAGCAGTCCCCCCGGGACAGCATTTGGGGACACCGGGGAGCTGTTTTTT.

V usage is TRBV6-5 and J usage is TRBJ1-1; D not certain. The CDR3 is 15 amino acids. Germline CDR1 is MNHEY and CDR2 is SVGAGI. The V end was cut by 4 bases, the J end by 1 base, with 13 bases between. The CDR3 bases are TGTGCCAGCAGTTCACATAACAAAGGGAACACTGAAGCTTTCTTT. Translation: CASSSHNKGNTEAFF.

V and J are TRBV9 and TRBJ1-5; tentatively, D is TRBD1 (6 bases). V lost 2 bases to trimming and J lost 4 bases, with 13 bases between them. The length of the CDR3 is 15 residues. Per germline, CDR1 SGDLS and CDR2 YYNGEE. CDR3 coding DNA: TGTGCCAGCAGCGTGGCCGGGACACGAAATCAGCCCCAGCATTTT. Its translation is CASSVAGTRNQPQHF.

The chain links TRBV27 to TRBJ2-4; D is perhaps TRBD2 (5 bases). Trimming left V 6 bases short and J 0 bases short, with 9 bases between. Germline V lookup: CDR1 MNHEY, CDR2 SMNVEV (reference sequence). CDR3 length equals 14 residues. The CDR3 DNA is TGTGCCAGCAGCTCGGAGGTAGCCAAAAACATTCAGTACTTC. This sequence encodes CASSSEVAKNIQYF.

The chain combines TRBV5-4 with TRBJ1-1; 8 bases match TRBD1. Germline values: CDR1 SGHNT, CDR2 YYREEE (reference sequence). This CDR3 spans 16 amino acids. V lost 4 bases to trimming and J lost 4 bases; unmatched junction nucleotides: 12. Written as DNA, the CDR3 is TGTGCCAGCAGCCCTTCCCCAGGGGGCAAGGGCACTGAAGCTTTCTTT. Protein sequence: CASSPSPGGKGTEAFF.